This TCR beta chain was recorded in a study of cytomegalovirus exposure and HLA in healthy donors. Broader study findings: TCR beta V segments were, for the most part, productive about 90% or about 30% of the time in an earlier analysis. In a later analysis, TCR beta V- and J-gene trimming was associated with a missense DCLRE1C variant.

As for this clone: Its target is unknown.

Primers for the PCR totalled 60 Vbeta and 13 Jbeta. Profiling relied on immunoSEQ multiplex PCR, and the TCRdb table lists in-frame clones only, not all of them. The table lists roughly 110,000 clones, just over 70% of them singletons. The sample comprised PBMCs. The TCR sequence derives from a boy younger than 18 in good health and CMV-seronegative.

Here the CDR3 reads CASSPGQETQYF. In DNA, the CDR3 is TGTGCCAGCAGCCCGGGACAAGAGACCCAGTACTTC. The chain has TRBV9 and TRBJ2-5, with D perhaps matching TRBD2 (5 bases). CDR3 length: 12 amino acids. V lost 4 bases and J 2 bases, leaving 6 bases between the germline ends. Germline V gene sequence: CDR1 SGDLS, CDR2 YYNGEE.